A single sample is the source of the 20 T cell receptor beta chains below, sequenced in a study of low-dose radiotherapy and immunotherapy resistance in tumors (dated by TCRdb to between 2021 and 2022). Superscript III and a set of TRAV- and TRBV-specific primers were used to synthesize first-strand cDNA, so that both TCRalpha and TCRbeta chains were covered. TCRs were amplified with Phusion for around 18 PCR cycles, with a constant-region primer paired with the adapter attached to the V primers. TCRdb reran the public reads through fastp at Q25 and MiXCR, keeping productive beta chains. Entries that share a CDR3 protein sequence are merged under the most common genes and DNA. This sample comprises roughly 16,000 distinct CDR3 sequences, approximately 70% of them detected only once. The ten most abundant clones make up under 6.5% of the sample. All receptors come from a human donor with advanced metastatic prostate, ovarian, gallbladder or colorectal cancer (not recorded which). This table probably holds off-target reads from a library built for another chain.

The chain combines TRBV5-1 with TRBJ2-7; no firm D call. Trimming removed 7 bases from V and 3 bases from J, with 17 bases in between. This CDR3 contains 14 residues. CDR1 is SGHRS, CDR2 YFSETQ, per germline. In nucleotides, the CDR3 is TGCGCCAGCCGTCCACTGGGCCCGGGCTACGAGCAGTACTTC. Amino acids: CASRPLGPGYEQYF.

The chain joins TRBV6-2 or TRBV6-3 to TRBJ1-5; D is unresolved. Germline V gives CDR1 MNHEY, CDR2 SVGEGT. With 7 bases removed from V and 0 bases from J, the gap between germline ends came to 7 bases. The CDR3 loop spans 13 amino acids. Here the CDR3 reads CASMTHSNQPQHF. Written as DNA, the CDR3 is TGTGCCAGCATGACACATAGCAATCAGCCCCAGCATTTT.

CDR3 sequence (DNA): TGCGCCAGCAGTGAGTCCCGGGACTACAATGAGCAGTTCTTC. Translating gives CASSESRDYNEQFF. This chain joins TRBV10-2 and TRBJ2-1; tentatively, D is TRBD2 (5 bases). The ends were cut back, 0 bases at V and 3 bases at J, with 6 bases in the middle. The CDR3 is made up of 14 amino acids. CDR1 and CDR2 from the germline V gene are WSHSY and SAAADI.

The chain joins TRBV6-2 or TRBV6-3 to TRBJ2-5; D may be TRBD1 or TRBD2 (5 bases each). Germline lookup yields CDR1 MNHEY and CDR2 SVGEGT. Trimming removed 5 bases at V and 3 bases at J, with 13 bases between. The CDR3 extends over 14 amino acids. CDR3 amino acids: CASSPGTGKETQYF. The CDR3 DNA follows: TGTGCCAGCAGTCCCGGGACGGGGAAAGAGACCCAGTACTTC.

V and J are TRBV29-1 and TRBJ2-4; 10 nucleotides align to TRBD1. Germline CDR1 reads SQVTM; CDR2 reads ANQGSEA. V dropped 7 bases and J dropped 3; count of bases not matched to a gene: 6. This CDR3 is 14 amino acids long. The CDR3 DNA follows: TGCAGCGCCGTGACAGGGGGCGGCAAAAACATTCAGTACTTC. Its translation: CSAVTGGGKNIQYF.

The V gene is TRBV11-2, the J gene TRBJ2-3, with no clear D. This CDR3 has 13 residues. The germline gives CDR1 SGHAT, CDR2 FQNNGV. The germline V and J ends were trimmed by 6 bases and 5 bases, with 12 bases remaining between them. The CDR3 sequence: CASSHPPRDTQYF. CDR3 DNA sequence: TGTGCCAGCAGTCATCCGCCACGAGATACGCAGTATTTT.

This clonotype was detected only a few times. This chain connects TRBV20-1 to TRBJ2-5, with D uncertain. The ends were cut back, 6 bases at V and 5 bases at J, with 7 bases in the middle. Looked up from germline, CDR1 is DFQATT and CDR2 is SNEGSKA (reference sequence). The CDR3 runs 10 residues. This CDR3 is CSALGETQYF. DNA of the CDR3: TGCAGTGCCCTGGGGGAGACCCAGTACTTC.

The chain joins TRBV20-1 to TRBJ2-3; 11 positions match TRBD2. V dropped 0 bases and J dropped 0; count of bases not matched to a gene: 8. The CDR3 consists of 18 residues. Germline V CDR1 and CDR2: DFQATT, SNEGSKA (reference sequence). The chain's CDR3 is CSARERLAGFSSTDTQYF. CDR3 DNA: TGCAGTGCTAGAGAGCGACTAGCGGGGTTTTCTAGCACAGATACGCAGTATTTT.

The chain combines TRBV4-2 with TRBJ1-2, with 9 bases matching TRBD1. The CDR3 has 14 amino acids. Germline V gene sequence: CDR1 LGHNA, CDR2 YNFKEQ. The V segment lost 2 bases and the J segment 8 bases; nucleotides outside the gene matches: 6. The CDR3 region is CASSQRGQGTGYTF. The CDR3 DNA is TGTGCCAGCAGCCAAAGGGGACAGGGAACCGGCTACACCTTC.

This clonotype has just one count. The chain carries TRBV15 and TRBJ2-2; 9 positions match TRBD1. From germline, CDR1 is LNHNV and CDR2 YYDKDF (reference sequence). This CDR3 comprises 15 residues. V trimming: 5 bases; J trimming: 1 base; junction bases outside the gene matches: 2. The CDR3 coding sequence is TGTGCCACCAGCCCGGACAGGGGGAACACCGGGGAGCTGTTTTTT. Residues: CATSPDRGNTGELFF.

This chain links TRBV2 with TRBJ2-5; the D gene is possibly TRBD1 (5 bases). The CDR3 contains 19 residues. Trimming left V 6 bases short and J 5 bases short, with 31 bases between. The germline CDR1 and CDR2 sequences are SNHLY and FYNNEI. This CDR3 is CASSLDFRTDNRWRETQYF. The CDR3 region has the DNA TGTGCCAGCAGCCTAGACTTCAGGACGGACAACCGGTGGCGGGAGACCCAGTACTTC.

This clonotype has a handful of counts. The V and J genes are TRBV2 and TRBJ1-5, with 7 bases identical to TRBD1. This CDR3 contains 18 residues. Germline lookup yields CDR1 SNHLY and CDR2 FYNNEI. Unmatched junction bases numbered 16, after V lost 8 bases and J lost 0 bases. This chain's CDR3 is CASGLSSGTALSNQPQHF. The DNA of the CDR3 is TGTGCCAGCGGCTTGAGCTCCGGGACAGCCCTTAGCAATCAGCCCCAGCATTTT.

This clonotype was counted between two and nine times. The chain couples TRBV29-1 to TRBJ1-6, with a weak D call TRBD1 (5 bases). This CDR3 is 14 amino acids long. V was cut by 7 bases and J by 7 bases, with 17 bases left in between. CDR1 SQVTM and CDR2 ANQGSEA come from the germline V gene. The CDR3 coding sequence is TGCAGCGCCCGAGCGGGGGGGGTGAATTCACCCCTCCACTTT. This sequence encodes CSARAGGVNSPLHF.

The rearrangement links TRBV10-3 to TRBJ1-6, with 10 bases fitting TRBD1. There are 15 residues in the CDR3. V dropped 8 bases and J dropped 7; count of bases not matched to a gene: 8. From germline, CDR1 is ENHRY and CDR2 SYGVKD. Written as DNA, the CDR3 is TGTGCCATCTCCCTGGGACAGGGGAGCAATTCACCCCTCCACTTT. Its translation is CAISLGQGSNSPLHF.

The J gene is TRBJ2-7, the V gene TRBV4-3; D not resolved. The length of the CDR3 is 15 residues. CDR1 and CDR2 from the germline V gene are LGHNA and YSLEER. V lost 1 base and J lost 0, with 10 bases in between. The CDR3 protein is CASSQVYGFSYEQYF. The DNA of the CDR3 is TGCGCCAGCAGCCAAGTTTATGGCTTCTCCTACGAGCAGTACTTC.

This clonotype appeared a single time. V is TRBV19 and J is TRBJ2-7, with D perhaps TRBD2 (6 bases). The germline V and J ends were trimmed by 2 bases and 2 bases, with 16 bases remaining between them. Germline V gene data show CDR1 as LNHDA and CDR2 as SQIVND (reference sequence). The CDR3 is 16 amino acids. This CDR3 is CASSIRKGRETYEQYF. The CDR3 DNA is TGTGCCAGTAGTATAAGAAAAGGGCGGGAAACCTACGAGCAGTACTTC.

The chain couples TRBV13 to TRBJ2-3, with D perhaps assigned TRBD1 or TRBD2 (7 bases each). The V gene lost 5 bases and the J gene lost 2 bases, with 23 bases spanning the gap. This CDR3 spans 18 amino acids. CDR1 PRHDT and CDR2 FYEKMQ come from the germline V gene (reference sequence). CDR3: CASSTDPWEGAVTDTQYF. In DNA form, the CDR3 reads TGTGCCAGCAGCACCGACCCTTGGGAGGGGGCGGTCACAGATACGCAGTATTTT.

This chain joins TRBV11-2 and TRBJ2-5, with a tentative D call TRBD1 (6 bases). Per germline, CDR1 SGHAT and CDR2 FQNNGV. The CDR3 is made up of 15 amino acids. Between the trimmed V and J ends, which lost 0 bases and 5 bases, there was a span of 13 bases. The CDR3 DNA is TGTGCCAGCAGCTTAGAGAGGACAGTTCGGGAGACCCAGTACTTC. This codes for CASSLERTVRETQYF.

This clonotype has just a few counts. The J gene is TRBJ2-1, the V gene TRBV11-2, with TRBD2 matching 11 bases. Germline CDR1 and CDR2: SGHAT and FQNNGV. V was clipped by 3 bases and J by 10 bases; unmatched bases: 8. The CDR3 extends over 15 amino acids. CDR3 sequence: CASSLGGGLAVEQFF. The CDR3 DNA reads as TGTGCCAGCAGCTTGGGGGGGGGACTAGCGGTAGAGCAGTTCTTC.

This rearrangement joins TRBV29-1 to TRBJ2-2, with D hard to call. Germline values: CDR1 SQVTM, CDR2 ANQGSEA. V gave up 6 bases and J gave up 2 bases, with 4 bases separating them. The CDR3 spans 11 residues. The DNA of the CDR3 is TGCAGCGTGCGAAACACCGGGGAGCTGTTTTTT. This codes for CSVRNTGELFF.